The next 2 T cell receptor beta chains were all read from a single sample in a study of shared clonotypes between healthy human individuals. Clones were sequenced by immunoSEQ multiplex PCR, and TCRdb holds only the in-frame ones, with some missing. This sample has hundreds of thousands of clones, with about 90% found just once. The naive CD8 fraction comprised CD45RO-negative cells positively selected for CCR7 and excluded terminally differentiated effector memory CD45RA+ cells. The sample comprised naive CD8+ T cells sorted from blood. These receptors were obtained from a man aged 25 to 45 in good health.

This clone was counted once. Its ends do not fully match the called genes, so a read error is possible. Within the sample, other DNA sequences also encode this same CDR3. The chain joins TRBV28 to TRBJ2-7; 10 bases fit TRBD2. Germline CDR1 and CDR2: MDHEN and SYDVKM. The CDR3 covers 14 residues. The CDR3 sequence: CASSGGDSFYEQYF. The CDR3, as DNA: TGTGCTAGCAGCGGGGGGGACAGTTTCTACGAGCAGTACTTC.

The chain uses TRBV7-9 and TRBJ2-7; D is possibly TRBD1 or TRBD2 (5 bases each). Germline CDR1 and CDR2: SEHNR and FQNEAQ (reference sequence). V was pared by 1 base and J by 2 bases, with 12 bases between. CDR3 size: 15 residues. In nucleotides, the CDR3 is TGTGCCAGCAGCTTAGGACAGCGAGGGACCTACGAGCAGTACTTC. The encoded protein is CASSLGQRGTYEQYF.